This T cell receptor beta chain was sequenced in a study of shared T cell receptors in the human thymus. The table came from immunoSEQ multiplex PCR; TCRdb's copy has only in-frame clones and leaves some out. This sample yields hundreds of thousands of clones, of which around 87% are seen a single time; approximately 0.011% belongs to the top ten. This clone was picked up a small number of times. J gave up 5 bases and V 4 bases, and 11 bases lay outside the gene matches. The CDR3 contains 14 residues. CDR1 SQVTM and CDR2 ANQGSEA come from the germline V gene. This sample was also put to use in a study of human thymus T cells. This second report adds: The study used thymus tissue resected during corrective heart surgery. Repertoires sampled from thymus and blood appeared biased in V and J gene usage.

The material sequenced was thymocytes. The V and J genes are TRBV29-1 and TRBJ2-7; TRBD1 matches 7 bases. The origin of this receptor is a boy younger than two with a congenital heart defect. The CDR3 DNA reads TGCAGCGTTGGAGAAGACAGGGTTCCCCACGAGCAGTACTTC. Its protein product is CSVGEDRVPHEQYF.